The source of this TCR beta chain is a study of graft-versus-host responses after intestinal transplantation. Generated by immunoSEQ multiplex PCR, the TCRdb table keeps only in-frame clones and is missing some. The table records about 40,000 clones, roughly nine tenths of them present only once. This clone is a singleton in its sample. The germline CDR1 and CDR2 sequences are SGHTA and FQGTGA. J gave up 7 bases and V 2 bases, and 4 bases lay outside the gene matches. This CDR3 comprises 14 residues. This receptor was identified in a human patient who received an intestinal transplant, so some T cells may come from the graft donor. Sequencing was performed on PBMCs, taken around 320 days after intestinal transplant. The chain links TRBV7-3 to TRBJ2-1; TRBD2 matches at 8 bases. The CDR3 here is CASSLEREPNEQFF. The CDR3 nucleotides are TGTGCCAGCAGCTTAGAGCGGGAGCCGAATGAGCAGTTCTTC.